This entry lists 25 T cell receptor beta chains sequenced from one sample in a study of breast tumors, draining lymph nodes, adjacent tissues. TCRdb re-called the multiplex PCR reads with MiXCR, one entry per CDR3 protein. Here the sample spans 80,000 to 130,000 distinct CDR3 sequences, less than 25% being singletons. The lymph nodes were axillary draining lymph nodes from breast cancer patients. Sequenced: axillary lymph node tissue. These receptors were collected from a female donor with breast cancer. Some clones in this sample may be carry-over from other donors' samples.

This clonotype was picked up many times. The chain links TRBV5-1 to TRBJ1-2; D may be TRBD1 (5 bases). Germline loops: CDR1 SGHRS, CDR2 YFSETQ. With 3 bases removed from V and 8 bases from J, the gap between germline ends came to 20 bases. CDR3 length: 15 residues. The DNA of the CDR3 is TGCGCCAGCAGCTCCTCCTGGGGCGCGGGTGAGGGCTACACCTTC. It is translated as CASSSSWGAGEGYTF. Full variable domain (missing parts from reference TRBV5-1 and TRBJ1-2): KAGVTQTPRYLIKTRGQQVTLSCSPISGHRSVSWYQQTPGQGLQFLFEYFSETQRNKGNFPGRFSGRQFSNSRSEMNVSTLELGDSALYLCASSSSWGAGEGYTFGSGTRLTVV.

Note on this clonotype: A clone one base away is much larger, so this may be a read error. The CDR3 region is CASSQDGGRGYGCTF. CDR3 nucleotide sequence: TGCGCCAGCAGCCAAGATGGGGGCAGGGGCTATGGCTGCACCTTC. The chain couples TRBV4-1 to TRBJ1-2, with D possibly TRBD1 on 6 matching bases. The CDR3 is made up of 15 amino acids. Germline V gene data show CDR1 as MGHRA and CDR2 as YSYEKL.

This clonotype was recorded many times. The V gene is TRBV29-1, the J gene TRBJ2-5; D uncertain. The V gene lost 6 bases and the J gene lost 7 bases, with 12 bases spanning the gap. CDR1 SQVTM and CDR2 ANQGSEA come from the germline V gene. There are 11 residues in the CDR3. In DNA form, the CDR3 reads TGCAGCGTCCCCGGCGGTGGGACCCAGTACTTC. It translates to CSVPGGGTQYF.

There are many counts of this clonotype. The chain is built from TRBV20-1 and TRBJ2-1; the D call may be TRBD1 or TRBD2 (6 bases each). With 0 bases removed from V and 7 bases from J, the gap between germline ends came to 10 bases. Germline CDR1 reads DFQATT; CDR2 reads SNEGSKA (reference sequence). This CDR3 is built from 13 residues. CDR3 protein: CSAREGGRNEQFF. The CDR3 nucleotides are TGCAGTGCTAGAGAGGGGGGCCGTAATGAGCAGTTCTTC.

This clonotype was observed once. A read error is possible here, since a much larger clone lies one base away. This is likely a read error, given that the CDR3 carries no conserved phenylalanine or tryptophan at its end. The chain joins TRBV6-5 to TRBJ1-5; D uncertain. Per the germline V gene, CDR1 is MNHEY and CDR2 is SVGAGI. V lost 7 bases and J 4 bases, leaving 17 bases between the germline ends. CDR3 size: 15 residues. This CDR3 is CASTPLSGRNQPQHS. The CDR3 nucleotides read TGTGCCAGCACCCCACTTTCGGGGAGGAATCAGCCCCAGCATTCT.

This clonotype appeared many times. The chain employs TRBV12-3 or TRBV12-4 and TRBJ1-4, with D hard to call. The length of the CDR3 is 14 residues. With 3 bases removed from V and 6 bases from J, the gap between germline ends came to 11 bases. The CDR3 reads CASSFGQVHEKLFF. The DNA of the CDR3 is TGTGCCAGCAGTTTCGGGCAGGTACATGAAAAACTGTTTTTT.

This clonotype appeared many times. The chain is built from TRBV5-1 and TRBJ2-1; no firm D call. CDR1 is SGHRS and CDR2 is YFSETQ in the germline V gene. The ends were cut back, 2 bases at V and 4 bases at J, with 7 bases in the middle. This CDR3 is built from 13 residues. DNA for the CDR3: TGCGCCAGCAGCTTACCCCGGTACAATGAGCAGTTCTTC. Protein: CASSLPRYNEQFF.

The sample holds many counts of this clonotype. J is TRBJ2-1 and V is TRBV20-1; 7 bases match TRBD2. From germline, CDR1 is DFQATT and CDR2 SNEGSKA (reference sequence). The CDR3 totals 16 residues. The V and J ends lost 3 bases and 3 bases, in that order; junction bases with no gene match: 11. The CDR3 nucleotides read TGCAGTGCTAGTGAGTTCTGGCGGGAGAACTACAATGAGCAGTTCTTC. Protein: CSASEFWRENYNEQFF.

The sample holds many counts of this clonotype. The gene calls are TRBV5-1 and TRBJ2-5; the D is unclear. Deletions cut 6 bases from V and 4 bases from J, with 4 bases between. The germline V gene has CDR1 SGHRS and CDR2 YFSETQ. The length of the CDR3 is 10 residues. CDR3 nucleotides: TGCGCCAGCAACGGAGAGACCCAGTACTTC. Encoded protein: CASNGETQYF.

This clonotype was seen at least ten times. This CDR3 reads CASSYGTSYEQYF. CDR3 nucleotide sequence: TGTGCCAGCAGTTACGGGACCTCCTACGAGCAGTACTTC. The chain couples TRBV2 to TRBJ2-7; D could derive from TRBD1 or TRBD2 (5 bases each). The V end was cut by 5 bases, the J end by 0 bases, with 8 bases between. The CDR3 sequence is 13 residues long. Germline CDR1 SNHLY, CDR2 FYNNEI.

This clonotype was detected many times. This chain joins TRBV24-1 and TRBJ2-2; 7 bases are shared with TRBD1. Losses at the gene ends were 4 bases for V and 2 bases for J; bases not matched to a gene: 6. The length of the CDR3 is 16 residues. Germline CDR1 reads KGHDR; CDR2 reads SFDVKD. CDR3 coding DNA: TGTGCCACCAGTGAAATAGGGGGCTTCAACACCGGGGAGCTGTTTTTT. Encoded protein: CATSEIGGFNTGELFF.

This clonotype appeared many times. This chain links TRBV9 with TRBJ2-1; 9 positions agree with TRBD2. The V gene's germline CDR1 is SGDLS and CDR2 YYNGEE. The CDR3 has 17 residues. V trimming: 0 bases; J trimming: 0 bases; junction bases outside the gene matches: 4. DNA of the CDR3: TGTGCCAGCAGCGTAGGGACTAGCGCAAACTCCTACAATGAGCAGTTCTTC. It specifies CASSVGTSANSYNEQFF.

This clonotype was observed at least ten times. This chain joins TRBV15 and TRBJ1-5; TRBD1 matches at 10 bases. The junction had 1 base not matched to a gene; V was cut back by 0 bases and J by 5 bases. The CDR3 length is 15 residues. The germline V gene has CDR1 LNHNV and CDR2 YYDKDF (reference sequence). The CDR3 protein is CATSRDGQGDQPQHF. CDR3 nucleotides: TGTGCCACCAGCAGAGATGGACAGGGGGATCAGCCCCAGCATTTT.

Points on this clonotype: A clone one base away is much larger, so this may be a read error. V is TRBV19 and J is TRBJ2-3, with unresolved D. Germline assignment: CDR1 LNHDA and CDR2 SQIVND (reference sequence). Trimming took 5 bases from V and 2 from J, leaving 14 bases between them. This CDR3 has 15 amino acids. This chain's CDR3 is CASSALSRYTDTQYF. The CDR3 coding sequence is TGTGCCAGTAGTGCCCTTAGCAGGTACACAGATACGCAGTATTTT.

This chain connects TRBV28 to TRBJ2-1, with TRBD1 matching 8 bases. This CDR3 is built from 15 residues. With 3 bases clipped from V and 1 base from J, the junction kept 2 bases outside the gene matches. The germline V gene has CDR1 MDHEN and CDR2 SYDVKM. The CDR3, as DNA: TGTGCCAGCAGTTTCGACAGGGGATCCTACAATGAGCAGTTCTTC. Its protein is CASSFDRGSYNEQFF.

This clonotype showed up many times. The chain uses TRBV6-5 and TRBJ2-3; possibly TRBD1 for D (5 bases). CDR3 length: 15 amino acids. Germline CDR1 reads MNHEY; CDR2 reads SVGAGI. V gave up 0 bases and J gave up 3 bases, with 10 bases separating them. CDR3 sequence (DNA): TGTGCCAGCAGTTACTCGCACAGGCCTACAGATACGCAGTATTTT. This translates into CASSYSHRPTDTQYF.

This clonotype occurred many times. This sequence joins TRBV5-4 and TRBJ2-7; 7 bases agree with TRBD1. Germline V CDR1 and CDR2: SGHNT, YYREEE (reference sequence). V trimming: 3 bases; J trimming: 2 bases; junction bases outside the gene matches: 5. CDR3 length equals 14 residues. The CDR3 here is CASSWEQGAYEQYF. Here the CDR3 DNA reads TGTGCCAGCAGCTGGGAGCAGGGGGCCTACGAGCAGTACTTC.

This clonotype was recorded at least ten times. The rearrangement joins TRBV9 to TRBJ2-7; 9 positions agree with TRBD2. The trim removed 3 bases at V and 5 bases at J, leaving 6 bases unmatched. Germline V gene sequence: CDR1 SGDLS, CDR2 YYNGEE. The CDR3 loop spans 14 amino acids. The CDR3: CASSGPGLADEQYF. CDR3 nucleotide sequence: TGTGCCAGCAGCGGCCCGGGACTAGCAGACGAGCAGTACTTC.

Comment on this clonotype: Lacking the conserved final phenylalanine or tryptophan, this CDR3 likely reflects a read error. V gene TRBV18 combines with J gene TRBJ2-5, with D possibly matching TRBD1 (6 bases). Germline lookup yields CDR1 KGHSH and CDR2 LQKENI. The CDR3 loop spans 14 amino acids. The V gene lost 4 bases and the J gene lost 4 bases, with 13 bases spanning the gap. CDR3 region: CASSLTQGRETQYS. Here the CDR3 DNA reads TGTGCCAGCTCACTGACACAGGGAAGAGAGACCCAGTACTCC.

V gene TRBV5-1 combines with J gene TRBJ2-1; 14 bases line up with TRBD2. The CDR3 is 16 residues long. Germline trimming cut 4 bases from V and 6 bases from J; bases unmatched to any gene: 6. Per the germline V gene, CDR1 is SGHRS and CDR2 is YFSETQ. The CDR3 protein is CASSEGTSGGRNEQFF. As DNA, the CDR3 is TGCGCCAGCAGCGAAGGGACTAGCGGGGGCCGCAATGAGCAGTTCTTC.

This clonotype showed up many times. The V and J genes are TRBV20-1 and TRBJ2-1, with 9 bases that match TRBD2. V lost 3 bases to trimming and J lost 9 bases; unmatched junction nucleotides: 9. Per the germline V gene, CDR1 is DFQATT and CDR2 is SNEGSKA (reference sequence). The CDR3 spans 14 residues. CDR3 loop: CSASRREGLVEQFF. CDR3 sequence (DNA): TGCAGTGCTAGCAGGCGGGAGGGCCTGGTTGAGCAGTTCTTC.

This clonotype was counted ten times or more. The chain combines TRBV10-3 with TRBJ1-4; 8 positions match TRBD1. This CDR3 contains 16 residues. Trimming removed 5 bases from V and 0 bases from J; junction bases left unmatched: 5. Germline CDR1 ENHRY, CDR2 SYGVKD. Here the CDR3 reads CAISPGQDATNEKLFF. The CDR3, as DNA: TGTGCCATCAGTCCGGGACAGGACGCAACTAATGAAAAACTGTTTTTT.

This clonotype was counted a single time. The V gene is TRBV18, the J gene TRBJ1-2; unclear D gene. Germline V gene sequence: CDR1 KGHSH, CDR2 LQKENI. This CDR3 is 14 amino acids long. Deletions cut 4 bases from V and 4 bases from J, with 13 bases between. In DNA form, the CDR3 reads TGTGCCAGCTCACAAGACAAGGCTGCCTATGGCTACACCTTC. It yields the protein CASSQDKAAYGYTF.

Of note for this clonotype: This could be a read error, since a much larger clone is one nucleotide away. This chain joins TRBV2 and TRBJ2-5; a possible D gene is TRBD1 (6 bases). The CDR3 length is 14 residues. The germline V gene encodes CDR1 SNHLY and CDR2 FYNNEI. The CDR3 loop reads CASNLQGGMETQCF. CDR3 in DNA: TGTGCCAGCAATCTACAGGGTGGGATGGAGACCCAGTGCTTC.

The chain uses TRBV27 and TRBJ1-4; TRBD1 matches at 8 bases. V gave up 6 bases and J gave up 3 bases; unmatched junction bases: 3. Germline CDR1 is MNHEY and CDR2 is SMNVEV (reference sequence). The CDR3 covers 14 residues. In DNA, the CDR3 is TGTGCCAGCAGCACAGGGGGGGCTAATGAAAAACTGTTTTTT. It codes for CASSTGGANEKLFF.